One T cell receptor (beta chain) is described in this entry. The specificity of this receptor is unknown. Base qualities were left out, and no much larger clone turns up one base away. This entry is derived from a study of OX40 agonist ivuxolimab in advanced cancers. Turning to the overall study: The costimulatory receptor OX40 (CD134) was targeted by ivuxolimab, a fully human IgG2 agonistic monoclonal antibody. Prior anti-PD-1, anti-PD-L1 or anti-CTLA-4 therapy was permitted, and approximately 39% of dose-escalation patients had received checkpoint inhibitors. Partial responses were achieved by three dose-escalation patients, of whom one had hepatocellular carcinoma and two had cutaneous melanoma. Among the approximately 50 dose-escalation patients, about 20 had hepatocellular carcinoma, approximately 15 melanoma, 9 renal cell carcinoma and 9 head and neck cancer. The point of sequencing TCRbeta in the periphery was to test whether ivuxolimab changed TCR sequence diversity and drove clonal T-cell expansion. The paper describes the monotherapy dose-escalation part (N ≈ 49 patients) of the phase I trial of ivuxolimab. Intravenous ivuxolimab was administered to patients every 2 weeks at six dose levels: 0.01, 0.1, 0.3, 1.5, 3 and 10 mg/kg. A male proportion of roughly 80% and a mean age of approximately 61 years, ranging from roughly 23 to 90, were recorded for the dose-escalation cohort. The paper as a whole reports these results and caveats: The antigen specificity of the clonally expanded peripheral T cells was not determined. Partial responders in the 0.1-3.0 mg/kg groups had among the lowest normalized peripheral clonal expansion, especially among CD8+ T cells. Low levels of normalized T-cell clonal expansion were also seen in some nonresponding patients. After ivuxolimab, expanded clones were on average more numerous among CD8+ T cells than among CD4+ T cells. At doses of 0.1 to 3.0 mg/kg, clonal expansion of both CD4+ and CD8+ blood T cells was observed from baseline to week 6.

Genomic DNA was isolated from the sorted cells so that the TCRbeta CDR3 region could be sequenced. The immunoSEQ Assay was used to sequence the TCRbeta CDR3 regions. TCRdb took this table from immuneACCESS and kept in-frame rearrangements with V and J called. Such tables lack part of the clones; where checked against another copy, unresolved V genes explain under half of the gap, and the rest is unexplained. The sample table shows about 50,000 clones, and nearly 95% are seen once. The leading ten clones occupy 15% to 20% of the sample. CDR3 length: 15 amino acids, cysteine to phenylalanine. Just the 45-base CDR3 DNA is kept, in frame starting at base 1. CDR1 SGHTS and CDR2 YDEGEE are derived from the germline V gene. Trimming takes 2 bases from V and 5 bases from J, and the germline ends sit 17 bases apart. The trial excluded patients who had a history of autoimmune disease or were on systemic immunosuppression. Peripheral blood for TCR sequencing was drawn from every dose cohort at baseline, at cycle 4 day 1 and at cycle 7 day 1. Samples were obtained from an open-label, multicenter, first-in-human phase I dose-escalation trial of ivuxolimab. The trial enrolled adults with locally advanced or metastatic head and neck squamous cell, hepatocellular, melanoma or renal cell carcinoma. CD4+ and CD8+ T cells were sorted separately from peripheral blood before TCR sequencing.

This clonotype was obtained from an adult with an advanced solid tumor such as melanoma, head and neck, liver or kidney cancer. The specimen was CD4+ or CD8+ T cells sorted from blood, collected in a trial of the OX40 agonist ivuxolimab. Here the chain combines TRBV5-8 and TRBJ2-7; tentative D gene TRBD2, with 6 bases matching. The CDR3 region: CASSFRLDARDEQYF. The DNA sequence follows: TGTGCCAGCAGCTTCCGACTAGACGCCCGGGACGAGCAGTACTTC.